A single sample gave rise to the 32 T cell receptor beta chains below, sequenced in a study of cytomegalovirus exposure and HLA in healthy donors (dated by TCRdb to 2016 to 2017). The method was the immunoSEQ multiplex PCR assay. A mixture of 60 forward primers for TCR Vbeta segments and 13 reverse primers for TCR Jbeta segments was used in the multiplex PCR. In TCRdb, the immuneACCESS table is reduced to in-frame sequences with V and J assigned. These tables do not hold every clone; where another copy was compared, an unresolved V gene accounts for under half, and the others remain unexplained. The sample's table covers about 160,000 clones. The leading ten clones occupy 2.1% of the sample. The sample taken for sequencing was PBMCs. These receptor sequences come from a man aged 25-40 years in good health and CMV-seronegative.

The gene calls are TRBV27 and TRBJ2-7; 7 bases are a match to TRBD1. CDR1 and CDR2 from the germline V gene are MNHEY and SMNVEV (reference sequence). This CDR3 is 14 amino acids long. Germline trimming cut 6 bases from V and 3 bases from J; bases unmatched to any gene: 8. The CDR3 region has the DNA TGTGCCAGCAGGTGGGACAGCCGGAACTACGAGCAGTACTTC. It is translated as CASRWDSRNYEQYF.

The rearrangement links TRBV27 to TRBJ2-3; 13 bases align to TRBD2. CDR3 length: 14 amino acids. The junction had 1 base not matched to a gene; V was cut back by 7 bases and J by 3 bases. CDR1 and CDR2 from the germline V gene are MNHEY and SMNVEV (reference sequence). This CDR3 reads CASKLAGGTDTQYF. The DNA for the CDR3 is TGTGCCAGCAAACTAGCGGGAGGGACAGATACGCAGTATTTT.

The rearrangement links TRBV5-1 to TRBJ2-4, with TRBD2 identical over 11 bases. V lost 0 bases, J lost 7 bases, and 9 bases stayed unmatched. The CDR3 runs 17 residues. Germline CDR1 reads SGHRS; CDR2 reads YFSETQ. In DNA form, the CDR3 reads TGCGCCAGCAGCTTGGCTGGGCTAGCGGGAGGAGTGAACATTCAGTACTTC. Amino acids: CASSLAGLAGGVNIQYF.

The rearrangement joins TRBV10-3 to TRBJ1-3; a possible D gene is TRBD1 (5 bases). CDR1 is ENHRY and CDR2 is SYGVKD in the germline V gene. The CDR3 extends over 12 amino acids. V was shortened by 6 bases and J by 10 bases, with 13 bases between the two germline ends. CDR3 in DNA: TGTGCCATCAGACAGGAGTCGTTTACCATATATTTT. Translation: CAIRQESFTIYF.

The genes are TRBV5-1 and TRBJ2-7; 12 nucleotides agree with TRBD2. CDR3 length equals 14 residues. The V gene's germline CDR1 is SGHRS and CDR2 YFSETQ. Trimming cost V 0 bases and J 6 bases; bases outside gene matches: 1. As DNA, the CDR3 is TGCGCCAGCAGCTTGGGACTAGCGGGAGTCGAGCAGTACTTC. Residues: CASSLGLAGVEQYF.

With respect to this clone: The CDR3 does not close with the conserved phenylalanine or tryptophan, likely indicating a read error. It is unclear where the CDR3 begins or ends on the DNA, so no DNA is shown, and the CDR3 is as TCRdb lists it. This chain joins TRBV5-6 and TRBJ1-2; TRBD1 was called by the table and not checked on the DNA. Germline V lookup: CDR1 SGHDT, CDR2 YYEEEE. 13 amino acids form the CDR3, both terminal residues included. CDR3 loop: CASSLAVGTGKSY.

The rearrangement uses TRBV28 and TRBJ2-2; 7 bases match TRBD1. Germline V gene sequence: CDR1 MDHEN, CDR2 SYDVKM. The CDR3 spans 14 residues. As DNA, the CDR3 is TGTGCTCTGAGGTCGACAGGGTCCACCGGGGAGCTGTTTTTT. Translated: CALRSTGSTGELFF.

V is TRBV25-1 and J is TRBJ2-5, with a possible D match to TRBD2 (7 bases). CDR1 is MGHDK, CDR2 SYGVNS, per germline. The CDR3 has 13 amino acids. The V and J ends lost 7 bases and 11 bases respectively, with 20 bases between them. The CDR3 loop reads CASTEVGGLEQYF. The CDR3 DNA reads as TGTGCCAGCACAGAGGTGGGGGGGCTTGAGCAGTACTTC. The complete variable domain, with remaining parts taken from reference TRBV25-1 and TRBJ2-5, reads EADIYQTPRYLVIGTGKKITLECSQTMGHDKMYWYQQDPGMELHLIHYSYGVNSTEKGDLSSESTVSRIRTEHFPLTLESARPSHTSQYLCASTEVGGLEQYFGPGTRLLVL.

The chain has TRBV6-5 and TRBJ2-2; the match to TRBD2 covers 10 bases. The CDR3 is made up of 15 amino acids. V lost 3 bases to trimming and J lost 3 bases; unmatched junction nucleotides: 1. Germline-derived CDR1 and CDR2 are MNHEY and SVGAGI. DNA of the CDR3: TGTGCCAGCAGTTATGGGACTAGCGACACCGGGGAGCTGTTTTTT. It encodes CASSYGTSDTGELFF.

Here the CDR3 reads CASSPPGSTKETQYF. CDR3 DNA sequence: TGTGCCAGCTCACCACCTGGGAGTACCAAAGAGACCCAGTACTTC. The V gene is TRBV18, the J gene TRBJ2-5, with D perhaps TRBD2 (5 bases). The V gene lost 0 bases and the J gene lost 3 bases, with 11 bases spanning the gap. The CDR3 consists of 15 residues. Germline CDR1 reads KGHSH; CDR2 reads LQKENI. Full variable domain (outside the CDR3, taken from reference TRBV18 and TRBJ2-5): NAGVMQNPRHLVRRRGQEARLRCSPMKGHSHVYWYRQLPEEGLKFMVYLQKENIIDESGMPKERFSAEFPKEGPSILRIQQVVRGDSAAYFCASSPPGSTKETQYFGPGTRLLVL.

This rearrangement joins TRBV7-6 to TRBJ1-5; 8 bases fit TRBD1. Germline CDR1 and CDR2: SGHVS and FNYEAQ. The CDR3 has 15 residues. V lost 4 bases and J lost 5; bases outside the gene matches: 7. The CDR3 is CASSSTGDSYQPQHF. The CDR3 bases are TGTGCCAGCAGCTCGACAGGGGACAGCTATCAGCCCCAGCATTTT.

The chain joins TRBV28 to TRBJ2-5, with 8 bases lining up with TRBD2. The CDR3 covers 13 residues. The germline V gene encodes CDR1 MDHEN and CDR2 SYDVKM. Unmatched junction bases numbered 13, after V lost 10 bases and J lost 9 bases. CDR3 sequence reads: CATLAGGRRAQYF. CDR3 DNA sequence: TGTGCCACGCTGGCGGGAGGACGTCGAGCCCAGTACTTC.

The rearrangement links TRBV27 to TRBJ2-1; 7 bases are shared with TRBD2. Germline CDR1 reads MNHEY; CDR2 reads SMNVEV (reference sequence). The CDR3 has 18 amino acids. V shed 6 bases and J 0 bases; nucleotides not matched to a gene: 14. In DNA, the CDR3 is TGTGCCAGCAGGGGGGGGACCTTAGCGGCTAGCTCCTACAATGAGCAGTTCTTC. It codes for CASRGGTLAASSYNEQFF.

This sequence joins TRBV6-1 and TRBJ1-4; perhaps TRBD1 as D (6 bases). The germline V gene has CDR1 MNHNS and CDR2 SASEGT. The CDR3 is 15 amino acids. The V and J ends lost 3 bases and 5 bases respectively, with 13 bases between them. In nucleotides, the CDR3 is TGTGCCAGCAGTGATATAGACAGGACGAATGAAAAACTGTTTTTT. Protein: CASSDIDRTNEKLFF.

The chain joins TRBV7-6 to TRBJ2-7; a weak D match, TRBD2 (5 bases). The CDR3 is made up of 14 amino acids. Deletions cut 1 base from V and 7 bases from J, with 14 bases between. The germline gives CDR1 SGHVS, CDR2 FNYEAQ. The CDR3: CASSLEPGEREQYF. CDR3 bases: TGTGCCAGCAGCTTAGAGCCCGGGGAGAGGGAGCAGTACTTC.

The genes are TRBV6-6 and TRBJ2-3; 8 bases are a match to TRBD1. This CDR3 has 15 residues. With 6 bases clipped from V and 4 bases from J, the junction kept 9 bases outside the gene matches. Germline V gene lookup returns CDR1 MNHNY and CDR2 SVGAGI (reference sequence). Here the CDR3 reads CASSFGQGAADTQYF. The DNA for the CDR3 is TGTGCCAGCAGCTTTGGACAGGGTGCGGCAGATACGCAGTATTTT.

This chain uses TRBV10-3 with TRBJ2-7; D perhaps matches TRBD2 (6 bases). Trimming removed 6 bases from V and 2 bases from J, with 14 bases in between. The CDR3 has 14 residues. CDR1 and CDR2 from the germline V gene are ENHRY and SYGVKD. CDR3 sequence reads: CAIRGLQGTYEQYF. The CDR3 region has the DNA TGTGCCATCAGGGGACTTCAGGGTACCTACGAGCAGTACTTC.

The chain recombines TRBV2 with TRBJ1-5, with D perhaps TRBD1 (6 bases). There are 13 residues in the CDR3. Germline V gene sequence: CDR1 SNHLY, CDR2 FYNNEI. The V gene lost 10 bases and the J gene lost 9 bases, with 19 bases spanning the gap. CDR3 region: CATTLGQFRPQHF. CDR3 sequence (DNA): TGTGCCACCACACTCGGACAGTTCAGGCCCCAGCATTTT.

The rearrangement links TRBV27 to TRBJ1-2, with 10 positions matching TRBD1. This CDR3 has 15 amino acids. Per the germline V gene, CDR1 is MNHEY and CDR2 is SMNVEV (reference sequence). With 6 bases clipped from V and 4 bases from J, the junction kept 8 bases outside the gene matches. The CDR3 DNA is TGTGCCAGCAGGGGACAGGGGACCTTCTTCTATGGCTACACCTTC. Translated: CASRGQGTFFYGYTF.

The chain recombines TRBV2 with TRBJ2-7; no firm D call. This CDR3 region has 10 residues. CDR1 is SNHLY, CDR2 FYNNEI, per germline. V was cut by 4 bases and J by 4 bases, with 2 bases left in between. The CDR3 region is CASSVYEQYF. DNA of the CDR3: TGTGCCAGCAGTGTATACGAGCAGTACTTC.

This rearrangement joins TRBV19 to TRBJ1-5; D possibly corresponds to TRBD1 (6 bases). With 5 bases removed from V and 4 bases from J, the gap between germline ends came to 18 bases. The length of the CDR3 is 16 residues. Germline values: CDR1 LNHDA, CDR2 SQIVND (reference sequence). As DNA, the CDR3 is TGTGCCAGTAGTGACCACAACAGGGTTGGGAATCAGCCCCAGCATTTT. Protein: CASSDHNRVGNQPQHF.

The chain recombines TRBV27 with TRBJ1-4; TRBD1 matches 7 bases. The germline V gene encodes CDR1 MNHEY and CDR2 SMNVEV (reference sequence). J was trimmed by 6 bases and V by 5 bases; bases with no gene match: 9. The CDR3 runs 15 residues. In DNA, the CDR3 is TGTGCCAGCAGTCTGAGCTCACAGGGGTATGAAAAACTGTTTTTT. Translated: CASSLSSQGYEKLFF. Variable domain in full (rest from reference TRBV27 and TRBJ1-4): EAQVTQNPRYLITVTGKKLTVTCSQNMNHEYMSWYRQDPGLGLRQIYYSMNVEVTDKGDVPEGYKVSRKEKRNFPLILESPSPNQTSLYFCASSLSSQGYEKLFFGSGTQLSVL.

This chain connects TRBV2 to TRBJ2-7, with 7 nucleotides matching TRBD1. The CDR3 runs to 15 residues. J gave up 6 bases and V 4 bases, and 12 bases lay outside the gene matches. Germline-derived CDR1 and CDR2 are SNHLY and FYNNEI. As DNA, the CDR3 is TGTGCCAGCAGTGCCCGACAGGGCTCCCTCGGCGAGCAGTACTTC. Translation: CASSARQGSLGEQYF.

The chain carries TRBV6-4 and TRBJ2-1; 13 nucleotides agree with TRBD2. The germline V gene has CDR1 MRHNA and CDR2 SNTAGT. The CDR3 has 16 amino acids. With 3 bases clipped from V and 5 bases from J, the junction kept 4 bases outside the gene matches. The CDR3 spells CASSESLAGGHNEQFF. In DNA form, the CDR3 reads TGTGCCAGCAGTGAATCACTAGCGGGAGGGCACAATGAGCAGTTCTTC.

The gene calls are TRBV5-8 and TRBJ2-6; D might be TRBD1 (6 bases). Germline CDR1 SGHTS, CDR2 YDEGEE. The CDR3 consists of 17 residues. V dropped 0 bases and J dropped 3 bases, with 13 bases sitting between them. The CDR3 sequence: CASSLVAGVSGANVLTF. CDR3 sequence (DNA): TGTGCCAGCAGCTTGGTGGCAGGGGTGAGTGGGGCCAACGTCCTGACTTTC. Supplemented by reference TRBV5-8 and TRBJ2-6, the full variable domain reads EAGVTQSPTHLIKTRGQQATLRCSPISGHTSVYWYQQALGLGLQFLLWYDEGEERNRGNFPPRFSGRQFPNYSSELNVNALELEDSALYLCASSLVAGVSGANVLTFGAGSRLTVL.

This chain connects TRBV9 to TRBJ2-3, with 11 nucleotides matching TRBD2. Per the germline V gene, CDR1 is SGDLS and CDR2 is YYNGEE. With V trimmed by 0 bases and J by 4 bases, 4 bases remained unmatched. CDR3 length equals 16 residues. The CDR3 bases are TGTGCCAGCAGCGTAGCCCCGGGACTAGCGGCAGATACGCAGTATTTT. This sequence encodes CASSVAPGLAADTQYF.

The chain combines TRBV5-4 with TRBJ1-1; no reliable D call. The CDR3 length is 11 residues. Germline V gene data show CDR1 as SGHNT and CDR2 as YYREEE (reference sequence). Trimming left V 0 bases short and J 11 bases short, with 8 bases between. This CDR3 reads CASSLGGSAFF. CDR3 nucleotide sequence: TGTGCCAGCAGCTTGGGAGGGAGCGCTTTCTTT.

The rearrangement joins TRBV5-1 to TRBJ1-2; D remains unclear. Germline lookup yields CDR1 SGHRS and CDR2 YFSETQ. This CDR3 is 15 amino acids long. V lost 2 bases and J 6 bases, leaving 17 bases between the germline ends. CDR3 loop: CASSFFPAAPDGYTF. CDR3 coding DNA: TGCGCCAGCAGCTTCTTCCCCGCGGCCCCCGATGGCTACACCTTC. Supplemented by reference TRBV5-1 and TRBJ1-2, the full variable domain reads KAGVTQTPRYLIKTRGQQVTLSCSPISGHRSVSWYQQTPGQGLQFLFEYFSETQRNKGNFPGRFSGRQFSNSRSEMNVSTLELGDSALYLCASSFFPAAPDGYTFGSGTRLTVV.

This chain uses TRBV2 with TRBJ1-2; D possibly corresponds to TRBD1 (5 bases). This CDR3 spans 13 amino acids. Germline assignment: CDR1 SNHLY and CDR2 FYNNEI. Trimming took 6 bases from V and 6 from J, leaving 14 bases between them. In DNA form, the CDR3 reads TGTGCCAGCAGGGGCAGGGTATGGGATGGCTACACCTTC. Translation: CASRGRVWDGYTF.

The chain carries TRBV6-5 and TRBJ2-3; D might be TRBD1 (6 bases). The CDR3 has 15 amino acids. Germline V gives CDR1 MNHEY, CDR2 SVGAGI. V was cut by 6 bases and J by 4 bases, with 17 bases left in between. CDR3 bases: TGTGCCAGCAGATCTCAGGGGAAGGGCCCAGATACGCAGTATTTT. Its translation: CASRSQGKGPDTQYF.

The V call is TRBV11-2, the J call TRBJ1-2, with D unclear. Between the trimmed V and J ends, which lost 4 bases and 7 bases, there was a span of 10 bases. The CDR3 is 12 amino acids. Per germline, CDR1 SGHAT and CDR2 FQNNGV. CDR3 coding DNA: TGTGCCAGCAGCTCGAACCTCAGTGGCTACACCTTC. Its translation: CASSSNLSGYTF.

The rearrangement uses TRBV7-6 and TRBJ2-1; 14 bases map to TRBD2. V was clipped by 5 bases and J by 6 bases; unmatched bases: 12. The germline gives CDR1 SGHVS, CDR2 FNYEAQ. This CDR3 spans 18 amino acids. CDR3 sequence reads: CASSPRTSGRSRSNEQFF. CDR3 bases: TGTGCCAGCAGCCCCCGGACTAGCGGGAGGTCAAGGTCCAATGAGCAGTTCTTC.